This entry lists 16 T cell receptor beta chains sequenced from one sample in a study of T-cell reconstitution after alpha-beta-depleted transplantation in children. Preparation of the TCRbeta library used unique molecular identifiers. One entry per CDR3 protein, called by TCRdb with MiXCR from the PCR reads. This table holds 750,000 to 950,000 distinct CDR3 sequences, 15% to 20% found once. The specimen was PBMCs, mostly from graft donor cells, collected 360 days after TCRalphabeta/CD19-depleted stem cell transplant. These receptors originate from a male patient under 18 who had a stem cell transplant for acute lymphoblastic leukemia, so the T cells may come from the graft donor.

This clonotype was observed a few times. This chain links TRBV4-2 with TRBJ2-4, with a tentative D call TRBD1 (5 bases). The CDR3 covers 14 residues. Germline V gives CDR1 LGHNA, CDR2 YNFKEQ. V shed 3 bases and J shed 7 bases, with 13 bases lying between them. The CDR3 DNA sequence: TGTGCCAGCAGCCATCTCAAGGGGCCGAACATTCAGTACTTC. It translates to CASSHLKGPNIQYF.

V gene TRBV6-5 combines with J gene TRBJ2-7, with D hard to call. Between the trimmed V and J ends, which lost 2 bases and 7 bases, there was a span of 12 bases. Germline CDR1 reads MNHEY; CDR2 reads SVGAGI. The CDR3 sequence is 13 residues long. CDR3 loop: CASSYPGSWEQYF. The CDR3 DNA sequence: TGTGCCAGCAGTTACCCAGGCAGCTGGGAGCAGTACTTC.

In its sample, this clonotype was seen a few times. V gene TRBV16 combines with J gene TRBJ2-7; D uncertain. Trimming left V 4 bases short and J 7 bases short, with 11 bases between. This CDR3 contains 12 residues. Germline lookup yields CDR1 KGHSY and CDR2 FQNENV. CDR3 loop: CASSRLAVEQYF. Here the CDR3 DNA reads TGTGCCAGCAGCCGACTGGCAGTGGAGCAGTACTTC.

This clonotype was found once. The CDR3 nucleotides read TGCGCCAGCAGCCCGGAGGGAGGTGCCTTTAACTATGGCTACACCTTC. Encoded protein: CASSPEGGAFNYGYTF. The chain couples TRBV5-1 to TRBJ1-2; D gene uncertain. V was clipped by 4 bases and J by 1 base, with 17 bases between them. Germline assignment: CDR1 SGHRS and CDR2 YFSETQ. CDR3 length equals 16 residues.

The CDR3 sequence is CASSLRGPVHSYNEQFF. In DNA, the CDR3 is TGTGCCAGCAGCTTACGCGGACCAGTACACTCCTACAATGAGCAGTTCTTC. V gene TRBV11-1 combines with J gene TRBJ2-1; D remains unclear. The V end lost 2 bases, the J end lost 0 bases, and 14 bases lay between the germline ends. Germline CDR1 is SGHAT and CDR2 is FQDESV (reference sequence). The CDR3 consists of 17 residues.

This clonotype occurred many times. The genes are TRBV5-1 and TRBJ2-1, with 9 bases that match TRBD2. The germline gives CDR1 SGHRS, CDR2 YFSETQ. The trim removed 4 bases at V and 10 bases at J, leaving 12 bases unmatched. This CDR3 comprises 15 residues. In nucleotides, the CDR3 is TGCGCCAGCAGCCCCGAGCTAGCGGGGACGAGAGAGCAGTTCTTC. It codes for CASSPELAGTREQFF.

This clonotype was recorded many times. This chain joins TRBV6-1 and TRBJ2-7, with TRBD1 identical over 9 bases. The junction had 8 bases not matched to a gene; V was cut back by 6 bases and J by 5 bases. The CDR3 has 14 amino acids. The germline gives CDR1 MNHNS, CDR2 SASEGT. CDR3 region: CASSETGQGDEQYF. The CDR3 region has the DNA TGTGCCAGCAGCGAGACGGGACAGGGAGACGAGCAGTACTTC.

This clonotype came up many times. Here the CDR3 DNA reads TGCGCCAGCAGCCAGGACCCCAACACAGATACGCAGTATTTT. This gives the protein CASSQDPNTDTQYF. V is TRBV5-1 and J is TRBJ2-3; D not certain. The CDR3 is 14 residues long. Germline V gene sequence: CDR1 SGHRS, CDR2 YFSETQ. The V gene lost 4 bases and the J gene lost 2 bases, with 11 bases spanning the gap.

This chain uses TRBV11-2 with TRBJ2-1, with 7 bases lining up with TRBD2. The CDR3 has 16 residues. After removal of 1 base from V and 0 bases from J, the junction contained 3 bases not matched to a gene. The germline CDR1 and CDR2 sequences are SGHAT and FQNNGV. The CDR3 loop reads CASSLGWTSSYNEQFF. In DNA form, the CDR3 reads TGTGCCAGCAGCTTAGGGTGGACTAGCTCCTACAATGAGCAGTTCTTC.

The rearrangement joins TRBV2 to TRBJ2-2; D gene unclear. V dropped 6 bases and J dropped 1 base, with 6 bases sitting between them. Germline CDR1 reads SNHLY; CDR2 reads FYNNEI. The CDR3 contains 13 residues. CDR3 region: CASRVVNTGELFF. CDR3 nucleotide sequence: TGTGCCAGCAGAGTAGTGAACACCGGGGAGCTGTTTTTT. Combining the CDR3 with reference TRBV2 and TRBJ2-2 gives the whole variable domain EPEVTQTPSHQVTQMGQEVILRCVPISNHLYFYWYRQILGQKVEFLVSFYNNEISEKSEIFDDQFSVERPDGSNFTLKIRSTKLEDSAMYFCASRVVNTGELFFGEGSRLTVL.

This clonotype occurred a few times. CDR3 sequence (DNA): TGTGCCAGCCGGTATTCCTACAATGAGCAGTTCTTC. Encoded protein: CASRYSYNEQFF. The genes are TRBV11-2 and TRBJ2-1, with D hard to call. V lost 8 bases, J lost 1 base, and 6 bases lay in between. The germline V gene encodes CDR1 SGHAT and CDR2 FQNNGV. CDR3 length equals 12 residues.

Here the CDR3 reads CATSDYGTPYNEQFF. CDR3 nucleotide sequence: TGTGCCACCAGTGATTACGGGACACCTTACAATGAGCAGTTCTTC. This chain uses TRBV24-1 with TRBJ2-1, with a weak D call TRBD1 (6 bases). This CDR3 is built from 15 residues. V was pared by 2 bases and J by 4 bases, with 11 bases between. CDR1 and CDR2 (germline): KGHDR, SFDVKD.

The CDR3 DNA is TGTGCCAGCCGGCGGGACGGCCCCTACGAGCAGTACTTC. Translation: CASRRDGPYEQYF. The chain couples TRBV6-6 to TRBJ2-7; a possible D gene is TRBD2 (6 bases). CDR3 length: 13 amino acids. V was pared by 8 bases and J by 2 bases, with 13 bases between. Germline assignment: CDR1 MNHNY and CDR2 SVGAGI (reference sequence).

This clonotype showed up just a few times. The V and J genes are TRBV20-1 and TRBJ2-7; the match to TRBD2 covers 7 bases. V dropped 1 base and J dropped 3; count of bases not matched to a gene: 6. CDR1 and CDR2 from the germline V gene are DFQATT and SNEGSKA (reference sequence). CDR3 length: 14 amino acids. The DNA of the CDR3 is TGCAGTGCTAGAGGTCCTAGCGGACACTACGAGCAGTACTTC. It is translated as CSARGPSGHYEQYF.

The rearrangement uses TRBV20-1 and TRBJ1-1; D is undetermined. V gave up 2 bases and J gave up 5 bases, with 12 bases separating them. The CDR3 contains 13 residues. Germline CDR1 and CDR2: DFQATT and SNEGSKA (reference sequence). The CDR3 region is CSARFRVRTEAFF. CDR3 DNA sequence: TGCAGTGCTAGATTCAGAGTAAGGACTGAAGCTTTCTTT.

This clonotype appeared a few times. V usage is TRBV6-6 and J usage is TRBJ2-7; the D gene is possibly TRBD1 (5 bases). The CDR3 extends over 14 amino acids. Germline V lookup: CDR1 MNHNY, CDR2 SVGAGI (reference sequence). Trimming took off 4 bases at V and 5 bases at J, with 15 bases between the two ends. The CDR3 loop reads CASSFTRVGDEQYF. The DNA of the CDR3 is TGTGCCAGCAGTTTCACCAGGGTTGGGGACGAGCAGTACTTC.